This T cell receptor (beta chain) stems from a study of Ad26.COV2.S vaccination and SARS-CoV-2 variants. The sample's treatment: over 15 received Ad26.COV2.S at low or high dose, single or two shots; roughly five received placebo; per-sample allocation not given. The samples were gathered on day 63 after the first injection of vaccine or placebo. Germline CDR1 is LGHNA and CDR2 is YSLEER. The CDR3 extends over 15 amino acids. V was pared by 0 bases and J by 5 bases, with 8 bases between. This table comes from immunoSEQ multiplex PCR, and its TCRdb copy is limited to in-frame clones, with some not included. The data show more than 300,000 clones, about 88% seen once.

This rearrangement joins TRBV4-3 to TRBJ1-6, with a possible D match to TRBD1 (6 bases). This clonotype was obtained from a person aged 18-60 years who received the Ad26.COV2.S COVID-19 vaccine or a placebo. This specimen was peripheral blood, taken in a trial of Ad26.COV2.S vaccine versus placebo. The CDR3, as DNA: TGCGCCAGCAGCCAAGACCGGGGGCATAATTCACCCCTCCACTTT. Translation gives CASSQDRGHNSPLHF.